This T cell receptor (beta chain) was sequenced for a study of regulatory T cells in long-lasting Graves disease. Assembly of TCR beta libraries relied on iRepertoire HTBI primers together with Arm-PCR of CDR3 regions. TCRdb passed the multiplex PCR reads through MiXCR, listing each CDR3 protein once. Altogether approximately 440,000 distinct CDR3 sequences are present, 15% to 20% being singletons, with the ten largest covering 9.5% to 15%. The table lists this clonotype with many counts. The antigen is undetermined. Overall study findings and caveats: Among samples with persistent disease, TRBV28, TRBJ1-2 and TRBJ2-5 were favored. A greater number of public clonotypes (about 3,000) was shared by persistent patients than by new patients (over 900).

As to time point: newly diagnosed GD, antithyroid drugs for less than 3 months. From PBMCs, RNA was extracted and then used to make the TCR library. Those enrolled as patients came out of an endocrinology department in Xi'an, China. The J segment lost 5 bases and the V segment lost 7 bases, leaving 12 bases of the junction unmatched. CDR3 length: 15 residues. From germline, CDR1 is SGHRS and CDR2 YFSETQ. This sample also belongs to another study, concerning T cells in Graves' hyperthyroidism and ophthalmopathy. That work contributes: The study used the HTBI primer set for a first-round RT-PCR of the TCR CDR3.

The specimen comprised peripheral blood mononuclear cells (PBMCs), sampled at new diagnosis, from a patient treated with antithyroid drugs. The genes are TRBV5-1 and TRBJ2-7, with TRBD1 matching 10 bases. This receptor was taken from a man between 40 and 49 years old with Graves disease. Here the CDR3 DNA reads TGCGCCAGCCGATTAAGCGGGACAGGGGTCGACGAGCAGTACTTC. It encodes CASRLSGTGVDEQYF. Together with reference TRBV5-1 and TRBJ2-7, the CDR3 gives the full variable domain: KAGVTQTPRYLIKTRGQQVTLSCSPISGHRSVSWYQQTPGQGLQFLFEYFSETQRNKGNFPGRFSGRQFSNSRSEMNVSTLELGDSALYLCASRLSGTGVDEQYFGPGTRLTVT.